This T cell receptor beta chain is drawn from a study of blood T cells in healthy people across ages (dated by TCRdb to the mid-2010s). For context, the study as a whole: In model experiments, template switching captured roughly one uniquely barcoded TCR beta cDNA molecule for every two T cells. To track age-related changes in TCR beta repertoire diversity, the study relied on deep sequencing normalized with unique cDNA molecular identifiers. The donors were divided into four age groups: young (average about 16 years), middle-aged (roughly 42), aged (under 70) and long-lived (roughly 86). Donors of different ages were randomly distributed across sequencing lanes to avoid experimental bias. The study analyzed two additional independent replicas of 1 million unique cDNA reads from the same blood draw for two donors, one aged 18 to 30 and one aged 80 or older. The paper's findings and limits, for the study overall: Observed TCR beta diversity per million T cells fell roughly linearly with age, and a significant reduction was already apparent by age roughly 40. A strong correlation was found between observed TCR beta diversity and the percentage of naive T cells measured by flow cytometry. Compared with the aged group, the long-lived group had more naive CD4+ T cells, fewer expanded clones and increased TCR diversity, a pattern suggesting age selection. Total diversity estimates from one million sequenced T cells were considered lower bounds and underestimates. The CMV infection status of donors was not known, potentially confounding age-related changes in expanded clonotypes. Since profiling was done on bulk unsorted PBMCs, naive and antigen-experienced compartments could not be conclusively compared.

Comments on this clonotype: What antigen it recognizes has not been identified. No clone much larger than this one lies a single base away; base qualities are absent.

Systemically healthy Caucasian individuals from Russia, around 39 in total and aged about 6 to 95 years, were included as donors. Each donor gave 9.5 to 10 milliliters of peripheral blood, drawn into EDTA-treated Vacutainer tubes. PBMCs were isolated by Ficoll-Paque density-gradient centrifugation, with at least 6 million obtained per sample. Total RNA was extracted from PBMCs with Trizol reagent, with at least 6 micrograms obtained per sample. For every donor, an aliquot of PBMCs went through flow cytometry to measure the percentages of naive CD45RAhigh/CD27high T cells. Libraries were built with 5' RACE. Sequencing was performed on an Illumina HiSeq 2500. The second PCR ran for about 6 to 11 cycles and used a J-beta primer mix along with a sample-barcoded 5' primer. A template-switch 5' adaptor carrying 12 random nucleotides introduced a unique molecular identifier onto each TCR beta cDNA molecule. Each sample yielded at least 3 million CDR3-containing paired-end reads. The Mint cDNA synthesis kit, primed by a TRBC-specific oligonucleotide, was used to synthesize first-strand cDNA from all RNA. All cDNA was treated with uracil-DNA glycosylase and then went through a first 18-cycle PCR with the universal primers M1SS and BC2_uni_R. The original methods were these. Normalization of each sample was performed by random selection of 1 million high-quality reads, each carrying a distinct molecular identifier. Reads with shared molecular identifiers were discarded instead of being binned into consensus sequences. MiTCR, run with a Q25 quality threshold and the strictest error-elimination algorithm, handled CDR3 identification, clonotype clustering and error correction. A nonparametric unseen species model with Euler transformation was used to estimate a lower bound on total TCR beta diversity. TCRdb trimmed public reads at Q25 via fastp, called clones via MiXCR and kept in-frame beta chains. Each entry merges the rows of one CDR3 protein and shows their most common DNA and genes. TCRdb's processing, not the study's, gives the V and J calls here. The sample has about 1,400,000 distinct CDR3 sequences on record, 59% of them singletons. Under 8.5% of the sample belongs to the ten largest clones.

The CDR3 holds 12 amino acids from the cysteine to the phenylalanine. Only the CDR3 DNA stays, 36 bases, in frame from base 1. Relative to germline, V is missing 9 bases and J is missing 6 bases, with 5 bases of the junction outside any gene match. The germline V gene supplies CDR1 MDHEN and CDR2 SYDVKM. Sequenced material: blood. Rearrangement joined TRBV28 to TRBJ1-5, with TRBD1 matching 7 junction bases. The sequence came from a man between 18 and 29 years old in good health. The nucleotides are TGTGCCAGAGGGGGCGGGATTCAGCCCCAGCATTTT. Its coded protein is CARGGGIQPQHF.